This record covers a single TCR beta chain. Its antigen is unknown. These data originate in a study of T-cell memory formation after mild COVID-19. General study points: Pre-infection memory carried some responding clones, suggesting that cross-reactive memory joined.

Germline CDR1 and CDR2: MDHEN and SYDVKM. The germline V and J ends were trimmed by 5 bases and 8 bases, with 20 bases remaining between them. This CDR3 contains 15 residues. Employing constant-segment primers, 5'RACE generated TCR alpha and TCR beta cDNA libraries bearing sample barcodes and UMIs. From the 5' RACE reads, TCRdb called clonotypes with MiXCR, one entry per CDR3 protein. The table has 100,000 to 150,000 distinct CDR3 sequences, about a sixth seen once; the top ten hold approximately 5%. This receptor was obtained from a man in his late teens or twenties who had mild COVID-19 (a few samples of this study predate the infection). Cell type and time point are not known. The source material was PBMCs or a T cell subset sorted from them (not recorded which). The chain is built from TRBV28 and TRBJ2-3, with D perhaps matching TRBD2 (5 bases). The CDR3 DNA reads as TGTGCCAGCAGTCCACTTCTTACTAGTGCGGTTACGCAGTATTTT. Residues: CASSPLLTSAVTQYF.